What follows are 26 T cell receptor beta chains derived from one specimen sequenced in a study of blood T cell repertoires in COVID-19. Clones were sequenced by immunoSEQ multiplex PCR, and TCRdb holds only the in-frame ones, with some missing. This sample has a few hundred thousand clones, with around nine tenths found just once. The sample comprised peripheral blood. These receptors originate from a woman between 35 and 50 years old who had recovered from COVID-19.

The gene calls are TRBV7-2 and TRBJ1-6; TRBD1 aligns across 8 bases. From germline, CDR1 is SGHTA and CDR2 FQGNSA. The CDR3 covers 18 residues. The J segment lost 2 bases and the V segment lost 1 base, leaving 7 bases of the junction unmatched. CDR3 bases: TGTGCCAGCAGCTTAGTGGGGGACAGGACCGCCTATAATTCACCCCTCCACTTT. Translating it yields CASSLVGDRTAYNSPLHF. Combining the CDR3 with reference TRBV7-2 and TRBJ1-6 gives the whole variable domain GAGVSQSPSNKVTEKGKDVELRCDPISGHTALYWYRQSLGQGLEFLIYFQGNSAPDKSGLPSDRFSAERTGGSVSTLTIQRTQQEDSAVYLCASSLVGDRTAYNSPLHFGNGTRLTVT.

This clone was detected once. The chain has TRBV3-1 (or the pseudogene TRBV3-2) and TRBJ1-2; D is perhaps TRBD1 (5 bases). This CDR3 has 15 residues. In germline, CDR1 is LGHDT, CDR2 YNNKEL (reference sequence). The V and J ends lost 5 bases and 4 bases respectively, with 17 bases between them. The CDR3 region is CASSTPTGAGYGYTF. DNA of the CDR3: TGTGCCAGCAGCACCCCGACTGGGGCAGGCTATGGCTACACCTTC.

V usage is TRBV5-1 and J usage is TRBJ2-5, with 9 bases that match TRBD2. V dropped 2 bases and J dropped 4; count of bases not matched to a gene: 6. Germline CDR1 is SGHRS and CDR2 is YFSETQ. The CDR3 is 15 residues long. The CDR3 region is CASSFGAGGAETQYF. The CDR3 DNA reads TGCGCCAGCAGCTTTGGTGCGGGAGGGGCAGAGACCCAGTACTTC.

The V call is TRBV20-1, the J call TRBJ2-7; 12 nucleotides align to TRBD2. There are 14 residues in the CDR3. Germline assignment: CDR1 DFQATT and CDR2 SNEGSKA (reference sequence). Trimming took 3 bases from V and 8 from J; bases not matched to a gene: 8. CDR3 amino acids: CSASVGTSGHKQYF. The CDR3 nucleotides read TGCAGTGCTAGTGTCGGGACTAGCGGGCATAAGCAGTACTTC.

This sequence joins TRBV4-2 and TRBJ1-1, with D tentatively TRBD1 (6 bases). The CDR3 is 14 amino acids. The V gene's germline CDR1 is LGHNA and CDR2 YNFKEQ. V shed 2 bases and J shed 4 bases, with 11 bases lying between them. The CDR3 region has the DNA TGTGCCAGCAGCCAACGGGGGGCCGGCACTGAAGCTTTCTTT. It translates to CASSQRGAGTEAFF.

This chain uses TRBV5-6 with TRBJ2-1; the match to TRBD2 covers 9 bases. The V gene end was trimmed by 0 bases and the J gene end by 7 bases; junction bases not matched to a gene: 8. Germline CDR1 and CDR2: SGHDT and YYEEEE. The length of the CDR3 is 16 residues. The CDR3 protein is CASSLAPLAGWNEQFF. For the CDR3, the DNA is TGTGCCAGCAGCTTGGCTCCCCTAGCGGGATGGAATGAGCAGTTCTTC.

The rearrangement joins TRBV7-2 to TRBJ1-1; 9 positions agree with TRBD1. The V gene's germline CDR1 is SGHTA and CDR2 FQGNSA. V gave up 4 bases and J gave up 7 bases; unmatched junction bases: 4. This CDR3 region has 13 residues. CDR3 amino acids: CASSSRQGGEAFF. For the CDR3, the DNA is TGTGCCAGCAGCTCCAGACAGGGGGGTGAAGCTTTCTTT.

The chain is built from TRBV6-5 and TRBJ1-3; tentatively, D is TRBD1 (6 bases). Germline V gene data show CDR1 as MNHEY and CDR2 as SVGAGI. V lost 6 bases and J lost 4, with 16 bases in between. The CDR3 has 15 residues. CDR3 coding DNA: TGTGCCAGCAGCCACAGGGTAATGGGGGGAAACACCATATATTTT. This gives the protein CASSHRVMGGNTIYF.

The chain is built from TRBV18 and TRBJ2-1, with a tentative D call TRBD2 (6 bases). V was trimmed by 1 base and J by 4 bases, leaving 26 bases between them. CDR3 length: 20 residues. The germline V gene has CDR1 KGHSH and CDR2 LQKENI. CDR3 coding DNA: TGTGCCAGCTCACCACAGAGTGGGGTTTCGGGTGGCGGAGGGTACAATGAGCAGTTCTTC. Protein: CASSPQSGVSGGGGYNEQFF.

The rearrangement uses TRBV30 and TRBJ2-3, with D maybe TRBD2 (6 bases). The CDR3 runs 18 residues. Germline lookup yields CDR1 GTSNPN and CDR2 SVGIG (reference sequence). V dropped 1 base and J dropped 3 bases, with 23 bases sitting between them. CDR3: CAWSAQVLASGGTDTQYF. The CDR3 DNA follows: TGTGCCTGGAGTGCCCAGGTGCTAGCGAGTGGGGGTACAGATACGCAGTATTTT.

The chain combines TRBV6-5 with TRBJ1-4; 9 bases align to TRBD1. Unmatched junction bases numbered 6, after V lost 0 bases and J lost 7 bases. Germline assignment: CDR1 MNHEY and CDR2 SVGAGI. The CDR3 runs to 16 residues. CDR3 region: CASSYSHRGLSEKLFF. CDR3 bases: TGTGCCAGCAGTTACTCTCACAGGGGGCTGAGTGAAAAACTGTTTTTT.

The rearrangement uses TRBV5-4 and TRBJ2-1; 14 bases agree with TRBD2. The germline V gene encodes CDR1 SGHNT and CDR2 YYREEE (reference sequence). CDR3 length equals 18 residues. After removal of 4 bases from V and 1 base from J, the junction contained 7 bases not matched to a gene. The CDR3 DNA reads as TGTGCCAGCAGCCCCCCCGGGACTAGCGGGAGTTCCTACAATGAGCAGTTCTTC. Residues: CASSPPGTSGSSYNEQFF.

V is TRBV4-3 and J is TRBJ2-4; TRBD2 agrees at 8 bases. Losses at the gene ends were 0 bases for V and 8 bases for J; bases not matched to a gene: 3. CDR1 is LGHNA, CDR2 YSLEER, per germline. There are 14 residues in the CDR3. Here the CDR3 reads CASSQDGRGDIQYF. The CDR3 region has the DNA TGCGCCAGCAGCCAAGATGGGCGGGGGGACATTCAGTACTTC.

The chain links TRBV12-3 or TRBV12-4 to TRBJ1-1; the D is unclear. V was shortened by 6 bases and J by 1 base, with 9 bases between the two germline ends. The CDR3 has 13 residues. DNA for the CDR3: TGTGCCAGCAGCCCCACAGAGAACACTGAAGCTTTCTTT. This translates into CASSPTENTEAFF.

Concerning this clone itself: The junction differs from germline at one of its ends, possibly a read error. This sequence joins TRBV3-1 (or the pseudogene TRBV3-2) and TRBJ2-1; tentatively, D is TRBD2 (6 bases). The CDR3 runs to 11 residues. Germline loops: CDR1 LGHDT, CDR2 YNNKEL (reference sequence). The CDR3 DNA sequence: TGTGCCAGCAGCCAAGTGGGGGGTATGGTCTTC. Protein sequence: CASSQVGGMVF.

The gene calls are TRBV5-1 and TRBJ2-3, with 7 bases lining up with TRBD1. The CDR3 has 14 amino acids. The V and J ends lost 4 bases and 1 base, in that order; junction bases with no gene match: 3. Germline V gives CDR1 SGHRS, CDR2 YFSETQ. The CDR3 DNA reads as TGCGCCAGCAGCAGGGACAGACGCACAGATACGCAGTATTTT. This translates into CASSRDRRTDTQYF.

V gene TRBV21-1 combines with J gene TRBJ2-1; no DNA check was done on the table's D call, TRBD2. TRBV21-1 is an annotated pseudogene. The CDR3 spans 14 residues. CDR3 bases: TGTGCCAGCAGCGTACCGCCGAGGGTTCCTGAGCAGTTCTTC. This translates into CASSVPPRVPEQFF.

The V call is TRBV5-1, the J call TRBJ1-2; tentatively, D is TRBD1 (6 bases). The CDR3 sequence is 16 residues long. Deletions cut 0 bases from V and 2 bases from J, with 14 bases between. Germline V lookup: CDR1 SGHRS, CDR2 YFSETQ. CDR3 region: CASSLGAHRANYGYTF. In DNA, the CDR3 is TGCGCCAGCAGCTTGGGGGCGCACAGGGCGAACTATGGCTACACCTTC. Supplemented by reference TRBV5-1 and TRBJ1-2, the full variable domain reads KAGVTQTPRYLIKTRGQQVTLSCSPISGHRSVSWYQQTPGQGLQFLFEYFSETQRNKGNFPGRFSGRQFSNSRSEMNVSTLELGDSALYLCASSLGAHRANYGYTFGSGTRLTVV.

The chain couples TRBV19 to TRBJ1-1; 7 bases agree with TRBD1. V shed 7 bases and J 1 base; nucleotides not matched to a gene: 18. Germline V gene sequence: CDR1 LNHDA, CDR2 SQIVND (reference sequence). The CDR3 spans 18 residues. CDR3 sequence: CASTNHPREGARNTEAFF. For the CDR3, the DNA is TGTGCCAGTACCAATCACCCCCGGGAGGGGGCGAGGAACACTGAAGCTTTCTTT. The entire variable domain, with the rest obtained from reference TRBV19 and TRBJ1-1, is as follows: DGGITQSPKYLFRKEGQNVTLSCEQNLNHDAMYWYRQDPGQGLRLIYYSQIVNDFQKGDIAEGYSVSREKKESFPLTVTSAQKNPTAFYLCASTNHPREGARNTEAFFGQGTRLTVV.

The rearrangement uses TRBV11-3 and TRBJ2-1; possibly TRBD2 for D (5 bases). Trimming took 4 bases from V and 3 from J, leaving 19 bases between them. The CDR3 covers 17 residues. Germline V lookup: CDR1 SGHNT, CDR2 YENEEA. The CDR3: CASSSPGQTRDYNEQFF. The CDR3 nucleotides read TGTGCCAGCAGCTCCCCGGGCCAGACGAGGGACTACAATGAGCAGTTCTTC.

The chain joins TRBV6-1 to TRBJ2-1, with D possibly matching TRBD1 (6 bases). Germline CDR1 and CDR2: MNHNS and SASEGT. Trimming left V 5 bases short and J 8 bases short, with 16 bases between. This CDR3 spans 14 amino acids. The DNA of the CDR3 is TGTGCCAGCAGTTTCCCCCGAGACAGGCATGAGCAGTTCTTC. It translates to CASSFPRDRHEQFF.

This chain links TRBV9 with TRBJ1-4; 8 bases match TRBD1. Germline trimming cut 0 bases from V and 5 bases from J; bases unmatched to any gene: 3. Germline V gives CDR1 SGDLS, CDR2 YYNGEE. The CDR3 has 15 residues. CDR3 protein: CASSVGGQENEKLFF. For the CDR3, the DNA is TGTGCCAGCAGCGTAGGGGGACAGGAGAATGAAAAACTGTTTTTT.

The gene calls are TRBV29-1 and TRBJ1-1; D uncertain. The CDR3 length is 13 residues. V was cut by 5 bases and J by 0 bases, with 10 bases left in between. Germline CDR1 reads SQVTM; CDR2 reads ANQGSEA. In DNA, the CDR3 is TGCAGCGTTCTCCAAGACTTGAACACTGAAGCTTTCTTT. Translated, it gives CSVLQDLNTEAFF. The complete variable domain, with remaining parts taken from reference TRBV29-1 and TRBJ1-1, reads SAVISQKPSRDICQRGTSLTIQCQVDSQVTMMFWYRQQPGQSLTLIATANQGSEATYESGFVIDKFPISRPNLTFSTLTVSNMSPEDSSIYLCSVLQDLNTEAFFGQGTRLTVV.

V gene TRBV27 combines with J gene TRBJ2-7, with D tentatively TRBD1 (6 bases). V was cut by 0 bases and J by 7 bases, with 16 bases left in between. From germline, CDR1 is MNHEY and CDR2 SMNVEV (reference sequence). The CDR3 length is 15 residues. The CDR3 nucleotides are TGTGCCAGCAGTTTATCCCCCAGGGGTCCGGGGGAGCAGTACTTC. As protein: CASSLSPRGPGEQYF.

The chain couples TRBV11-3 to TRBJ2-2, with TRBD1 matching over 7 bases. Trimming at V came to 5 bases and at J to 8 bases, leaving 5 bases not matched to a gene. The CDR3 runs 13 residues. Germline CDR1 and CDR2: SGHNT and YENEEA. CDR3 amino acids: CASSPPGQGELFF. The DNA of the CDR3 is TGTGCCAGCAGCCCGCCGGGACAGGGGGAGCTGTTTTTT.

This rearrangement joins TRBV20-1 to TRBJ2-7; perhaps TRBD2 as D (6 bases). The CDR3 consists of 11 residues. Looked up from germline, CDR1 is DFQATT and CDR2 is SNEGSKA (reference sequence). CDR3 nucleotides: TGCAGGGGGGACGGAGGGGACGAGCAGTACTTC. Residues: CRGDGGDEQYF.